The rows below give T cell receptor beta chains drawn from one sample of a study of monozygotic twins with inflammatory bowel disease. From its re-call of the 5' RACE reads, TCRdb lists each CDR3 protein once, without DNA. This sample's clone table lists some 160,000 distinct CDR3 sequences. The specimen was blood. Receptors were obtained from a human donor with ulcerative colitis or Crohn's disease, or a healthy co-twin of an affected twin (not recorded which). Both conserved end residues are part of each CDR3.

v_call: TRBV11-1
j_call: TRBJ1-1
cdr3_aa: CASSPPGRGPAFF

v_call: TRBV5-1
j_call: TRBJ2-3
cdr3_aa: CASGRRGDQADTQYF

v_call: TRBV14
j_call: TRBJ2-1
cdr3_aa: CASSQGTSGSLQMF

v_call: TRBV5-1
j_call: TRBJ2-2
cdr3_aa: CASSPPGTGAGELFF

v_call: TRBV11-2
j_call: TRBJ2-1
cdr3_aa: CASSLGLAGGLRDAEQFF

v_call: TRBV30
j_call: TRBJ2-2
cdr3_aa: CALPGEWAGELFF

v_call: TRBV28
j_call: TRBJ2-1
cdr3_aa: CASSFILDGRDSLQLEQFF

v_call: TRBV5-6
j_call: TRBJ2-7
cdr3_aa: CASSLRYPPPYEQYF

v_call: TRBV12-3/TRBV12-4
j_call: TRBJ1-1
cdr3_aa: CASSLETGFTEAFF

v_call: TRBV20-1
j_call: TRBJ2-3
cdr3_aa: CSGASGGLDTQYF

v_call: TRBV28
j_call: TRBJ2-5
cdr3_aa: CASTGQAGTQYF

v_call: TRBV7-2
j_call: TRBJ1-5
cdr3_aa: CASSSGGNNQPQHF

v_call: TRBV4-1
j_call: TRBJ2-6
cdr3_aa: CASSLIHVATGGANVLTF

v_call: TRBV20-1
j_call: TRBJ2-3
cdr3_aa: CSASETSGGRDTQYF

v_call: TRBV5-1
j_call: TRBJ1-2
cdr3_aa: CASSFDRANYGYTF

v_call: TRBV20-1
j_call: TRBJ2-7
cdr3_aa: CSARPDRAEQYF

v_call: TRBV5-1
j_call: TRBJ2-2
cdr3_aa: CASSDYPTGELFF

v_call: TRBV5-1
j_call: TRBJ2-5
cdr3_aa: CASFPGSGETQYF

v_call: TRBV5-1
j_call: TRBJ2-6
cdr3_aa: CASSLSGGPGVLTF

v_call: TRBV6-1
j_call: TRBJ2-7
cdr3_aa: CASTPTSGGFYEQYF

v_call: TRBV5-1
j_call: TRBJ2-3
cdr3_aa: CASSLADRVYDTQYF

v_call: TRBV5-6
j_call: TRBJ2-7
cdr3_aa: CASSFGRSSYEQYF

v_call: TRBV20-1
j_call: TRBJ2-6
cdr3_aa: CSARPSTGGPSGANVLTF

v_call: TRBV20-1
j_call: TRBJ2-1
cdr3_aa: CSASAWGTSDEQFF

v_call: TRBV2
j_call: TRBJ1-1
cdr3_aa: CASRAWQLNTEAFF

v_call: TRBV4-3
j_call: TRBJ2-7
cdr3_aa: CASSQGALGTYEQYF

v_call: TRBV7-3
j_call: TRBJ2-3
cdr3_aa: CASSHLLTDTQYF

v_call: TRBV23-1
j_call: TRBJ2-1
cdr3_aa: CARLAALSGSYNEQFF

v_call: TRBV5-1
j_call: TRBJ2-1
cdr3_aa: CASSLGPPSGSRNEQFF

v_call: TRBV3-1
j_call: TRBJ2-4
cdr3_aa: CASSQGTSGGRLPAKNIQYF

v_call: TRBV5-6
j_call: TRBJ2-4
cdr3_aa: CASSLGPSGGRGKNIQYF

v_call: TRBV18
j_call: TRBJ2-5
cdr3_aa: CASSPLAESETQYF

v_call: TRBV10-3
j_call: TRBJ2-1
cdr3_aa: CAIKGTPSYNEQYF

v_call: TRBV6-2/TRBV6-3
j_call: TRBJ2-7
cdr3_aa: CASRPGTSGMFLGEQYF

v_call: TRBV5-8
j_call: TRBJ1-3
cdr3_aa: CASSLLFGGNTIYF

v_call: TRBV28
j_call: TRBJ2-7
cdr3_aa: CASTLVRGQGYEQYF

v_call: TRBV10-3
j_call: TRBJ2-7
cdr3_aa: CAISAREGPYEQYF

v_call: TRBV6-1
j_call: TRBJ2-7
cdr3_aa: CASSGIGGSSGEQYF

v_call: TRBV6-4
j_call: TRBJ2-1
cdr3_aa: CASSDSPGSGAFF

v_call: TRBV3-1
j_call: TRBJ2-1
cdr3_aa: CASSQARGQAREANEQFF

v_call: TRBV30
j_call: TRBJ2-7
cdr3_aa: CAWSVHGYEQYF

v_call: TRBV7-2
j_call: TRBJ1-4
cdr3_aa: CASSLVPTRQGRKKLFF

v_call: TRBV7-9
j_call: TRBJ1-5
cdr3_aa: CASSSSRADQPQHF

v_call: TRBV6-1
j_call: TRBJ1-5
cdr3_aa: CASRNRRGSQPQHF

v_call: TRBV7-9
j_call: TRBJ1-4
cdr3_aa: CASSSRRGEKLFF

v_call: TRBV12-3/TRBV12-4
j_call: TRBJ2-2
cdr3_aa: CASSGLALTGELFF

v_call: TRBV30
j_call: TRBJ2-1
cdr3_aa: CAWSTSYNEQFF

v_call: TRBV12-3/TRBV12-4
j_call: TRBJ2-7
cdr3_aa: CASSPDRAYEQYF